This entry lists 12 T cell receptor beta chains sequenced from one sample in a study of graft-versus-host responses after intestinal transplantation. The antigens of these receptors remain unknown. The assay was immunoSEQ multiplex PCR, and TCRdb's table has in-frame clones only and misses some. The table has about 50,000 clones, over 90% seen once. The material was unstimulated CD4+ T cells sorted from spleen or lymph node cells, obtained before transplant. These TCRs come from a human donor who was the organ donor for an intestinal transplant.

This clone was observed once. CDR3 region: CASSSAINRAHYGYTF. The CDR3 DNA reads as TGTGCCAGCAGTTCCGCAATAAACAGGGCCCACTATGGCTACACCTTC. The rearrangement joins TRBV6-5 to TRBJ1-2, with a possible D match to TRBD1 (6 bases). Germline lookup yields CDR1 MNHEY and CDR2 SVGAGI. The CDR3 is made up of 16 amino acids. V dropped 4 bases and J dropped 3 bases, with 18 bases sitting between them.

J is TRBJ2-3 and V is TRBV19, with D unclear. V shed 3 bases and J shed 1 base, with 5 bases lying between them. The V gene's germline CDR1 is LNHDA and CDR2 SQIVND (reference sequence). The length of the CDR3 is 13 residues. CDR3 nucleotides: TGTGCCAGTAGTATTCAAGGCACAGATACGCAGTATTTT. Translation: CASSIQGTDTQYF.

The V call is TRBV7-2, the J call TRBJ2-7, with 8 positions matching TRBD2. Germline V lookup: CDR1 SGHTA, CDR2 FQGNSA. CDR3 size: 14 residues. Germline trimming cut 4 bases from V and 0 bases from J; bases unmatched to any gene: 2. CDR3 region: CASSSGGSSYEQYF. CDR3 nucleotides: TGTGCCAGCAGCTCGGGAGGGAGCTCCTACGAGCAGTACTTC.

This clone was seen only once. This chain links TRBV27 with TRBJ1-2; the D gene is possibly TRBD1 (5 bases). The CDR3 spans 16 residues. Trimming shortened V by 7 bases and J by 0 bases, and 18 bases separated the two germline ends. The germline gives CDR1 MNHEY, CDR2 SMNVEV (reference sequence). The CDR3 DNA reads TGTGCCAGCAAAACAAGTGGGACGCGCGCTAACTATGGCTACACCTTC. Its protein is CASKTSGTRANYGYTF.

The V gene is TRBV9, the J gene TRBJ2-1, with 14 nucleotides matching TRBD2. V lost 0 bases, J lost 6 bases, and 14 bases stayed unmatched. Germline loops: CDR1 SGDLS, CDR2 YYNGEE. The CDR3 length is 20 residues. In DNA form, the CDR3 reads TGTGCCAGCAGCGTAGGGACACCGGGACTAGCGGGAGAGGTGGGCAATGAGCAGTTCTTC. It translates to CASSVGTPGLAGEVGNEQFF.

The rearrangement uses TRBV7-9 and TRBJ2-7; D possibly uses TRBD1 or TRBD2 (8 bases each). V lost 5 bases to trimming and J lost 7 bases, with 18 bases between them. From germline, CDR1 is SEHNR and CDR2 FQNEAQ (reference sequence). CDR3 length: 14 amino acids. Here the CDR3 reads CASSLGQGLGEQYF. Written as DNA, the CDR3 is TGTGCCAGCAGCCTAGGACAGGGACTAGGTGAGCAGTACTTC.

V and J are TRBV30 and TRBJ1-3; D is unresolved. V lost 0 bases and J lost 3, with 9 bases in between. The CDR3 length is 14 residues. Germline CDR1 reads GTSNPN; CDR2 reads SVGIG (reference sequence). CDR3 protein: CAWSVPGFGNTIYF. Here the CDR3 DNA reads TGTGCCTGGAGTGTACCGGGGTTTGGAAACACCATATATTTT.

This chain joins TRBV9 and TRBJ2-7; D is tentatively TRBD1 or TRBD2 (6 bases each). There are 14 residues in the CDR3. From germline, CDR1 is SGDLS and CDR2 YYNGEE. Trimming cost V 0 bases and J 4 bases, with 11 bases left between them. The CDR3, as DNA: TGTGCCAGCAGCGTAGCTACGGGGGCGTACGAGCAGTACTTC. Its translation: CASSVATGAYEQYF. The complete variable domain, with remaining parts taken from reference TRBV9 and TRBJ2-7, reads DSGVTQTPKHLITATGQRVTLRCSPRSGDLSVYWYQQSLDQGLQFLIQYYNGEERAKGNILERFSAQQFPDLHSELNLSSLELGDSALYFCASSVATGAYEQYFGPGTRLTVT.

V gene TRBV19 combines with J gene TRBJ2-7; the D is unclear. Per germline, CDR1 LNHDA and CDR2 SQIVND (reference sequence). This CDR3 is 13 amino acids long. Between the trimmed V and J ends, which lost 1 base and 0 bases, there was a span of 4 bases. This CDR3 is CASSIGSSYEQYF. Written as DNA, the CDR3 is TGTGCCAGTAGTATAGGGAGCTCCTACGAGCAGTACTTC.

This sequence joins TRBV28 and TRBJ1-2, with D hard to call. Trimming stripped 10 bases from V and 2 bases from J, with 17 bases between. CDR3 length equals 14 residues. The germline CDR1 and CDR2 sequences are MDHEN and SYDVKM. The CDR3 DNA reads as TGTGCCACTGAATCCGGGGATAGGAACTATGGCTACACCTTC. Its translation is CATESGDRNYGYTF.

The genes are TRBV5-4 and TRBJ2-4; D is undetermined. Germline values: CDR1 SGHNT, CDR2 YYREEE (reference sequence). This CDR3 is built from 15 residues. Trimming removed 3 bases from V and 2 bases from J, with 12 bases in between. The CDR3 spells CASSSPVGSKNIQYF. The DNA for the CDR3 is TGTGCCAGCAGCTCACCGGTGGGGTCCAAAAACATTCAGTACTTC.

To note about this clone: The junction and the germline gene differ at one end; a read error may be behind it. In DNA form, the CDR3 reads TGTGCTAGCAGCGCCGACAGGGCCACCGGGGAGCTGTTTTTT. This encodes CASSADRATGELFF. This sequence joins TRBV7-7 and TRBJ2-2, with TRBD1 matching 7 bases. The CDR3 totals 14 residues. CDR1 is SSHAT, CDR2 FNYEAQ, per germline (reference sequence).